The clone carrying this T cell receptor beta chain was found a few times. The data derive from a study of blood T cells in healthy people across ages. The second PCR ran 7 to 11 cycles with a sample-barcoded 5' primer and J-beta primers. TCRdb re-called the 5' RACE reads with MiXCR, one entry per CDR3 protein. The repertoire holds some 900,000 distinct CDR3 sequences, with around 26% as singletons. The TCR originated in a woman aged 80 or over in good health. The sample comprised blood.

This CDR3 reads CSAPDRAASTDTQYF. The CDR3 DNA is TGCAGTGCTCCTGACAGGGCGGCCAGCACAGATACGCAGTATTTT. This chain links TRBV20-1 with TRBJ2-3, with 7 bases matching TRBD1. V shed 5 bases, J shed 0 bases, and the junction held 8 bases outside the gene matches. The germline V gene encodes CDR1 DFQATT and CDR2 SNEGSKA (reference sequence). The CDR3 sequence is 15 residues long.